The rows below give T cell receptor beta chains drawn from one sample of a study of CD8 T cells in Susac syndrome. Each CDR3 protein is one row after TCRdb ran MiXCR on the immunoSEQ multiplex PCR reads. Counted here are about 190,000 distinct CDR3 sequences, 93% occurring once; the ten biggest clones make up approximately 0.098%. The sample taken for sequencing was CD4+ T cells from PBMCs. These receptors all come from a human donor in good health. Each CDR3 is given with its conserved first and last residue. Each record gives: clone size, V gene, D gene, J gene, CDR3 DNA, CDR3 protein. D genes are given only for firm matches. Clone size is given for some rows only: seen once, a few or many times, or a class if the clone is expanded.

>-|TRBV15|TRBD1|TRBJ1-4
TGTGCCACCAGCAGGGGGGGACAGGGATATGAAAAACTGTTTTTT
CATSRGGQGYEKLFF
>-|TRBV6-5|TRBD1|TRBJ1-5
TGTGCCAGCAGCCCCGGGACAGCGAATCAGCCCCAGCATTTT
CASSPGTANQPQHF
>few|TRBV6-5|-|TRBJ1-1
TGTGCCAGCAGTTACATCGCGGGGGAACAAGCTTTCTTT
CASSYIAGEQAFF
>-|TRBV6-5|-|TRBJ2-3
TGTGCCAGCAGCCGCTCCCGGACTAGCACAGATACGCAGTATTTT
CASSRSRTSTDTQYF
>once|TRBV27|-|TRBJ2-7
TGTGCCAGCACGGGGCTGTGGACGCGCGAGCAGTACTTC
CASTGLWTREQYF
>-|TRBV9|-|TRBJ2-3
TGTGCCAGCAGCGTAGGTGGTAGTGTCGTAGATACGCAGTATTTT
CASSVGGSVVDTQYF
>-|TRBV20-1|TRBD1|TRBJ2-3
TGCAGTGCCCTTGACAGGGGAACTAGCACAGATACGCAGTATTTT
CSALDRGTSTDTQYF
>-|TRBV30|TRBD1|TRBJ1-4
TGTGCCGAGGGAAGAGGGACAGCGAATGAAAAACTGTTTTTT
CAEGRGTANEKLFF
>-|TRBV11-2|-|TRBJ2-4
TGTGCCAGCAGCGAACGGCGGAGGGACCTAACCAATTGGGCCAAAAACATTCAGTACTTC
CASSERRRDLTNWAKNIQYF
>-|TRBV27|-|TRBJ1-2
TGTGCCAGCAGTCCGGGGCTCGGGAATTATGGCTACACCTTC
CASSPGLGNYGYTF
>-|TRBV19|TRBD1|TRBJ1-5
TGTGCCAGTAGTATAGAGGCAGGGGGTTACAATCAGCCCCAGCATTTT
CASSIEAGGYNQPQHF
>-|TRBV19|-|TRBJ1-5
TGTGCCAGTAGGTCACAGGGCAATAGCAATCAGCCCCAGCATTTT
CASRSQGNSNQPQHF
>once|TRBV6-2/TRBV6-3|-|TRBJ1-2
TGTGCCAGCAGTTATGACGGGCCTGACGTCTACACCTTC
CASSYDGPDVYTF
>few|TRBV28|-|TRBJ1-1
TGTGCCAGCAGTTTACAGGGGACTGAAGCTTTCTTT
CASSLQGTEAFF